The next 15 T cell receptor beta chains were all read from a single sample in a study of blood T cell repertoires in COVID-19. The method was immunoSEQ multiplex PCR; TCRdb's version includes in-frame clones alone and lacks a portion of them. The data contain about 270,000 clones, 85% to 95% of them singletons. The sequencing input was PBMCs or T cells enriched from blood (not recorded which). Receptors were obtained from a man aged 40-49 years who had been exposed to COVID-19.

J is TRBJ2-7 and V is TRBV12-3 or TRBV12-4; D gene uncertain. The V end was cut by 2 bases, the J end by 6 bases, with 8 bases between. This CDR3 spans 12 amino acids. CDR3 amino acids: CASSLILREQYF. DNA of the CDR3: TGTGCCAGCAGTTTAATCCTACGCGAGCAGTACTTC.

This chain links TRBV9 with TRBJ1-2; 10 nucleotides agree with TRBD1. The J segment lost 0 bases and the V segment lost 4 bases, leaving 6 bases of the junction unmatched. Germline-derived CDR1 and CDR2 are SGDLS and YYNGEE. The CDR3 is 16 amino acids. This chain's CDR3 is CASSPGTGVPNYGYTF. The CDR3 nucleotides read TGTGCCAGCAGCCCAGGGACAGGGGTACCTAACTATGGCTACACCTTC.

The chain joins TRBV18 to TRBJ2-2, with 10 bases lining up with TRBD2. V was clipped by 5 bases and J by 0 bases; unmatched bases: 6. Germline CDR1 KGHSH, CDR2 LQKENI. The length of the CDR3 is 17 residues. The CDR3 loop reads CASSIRLAGANTGELFF. CDR3 nucleotide sequence: TGTGCCAGCTCAATCAGGCTAGCGGGGGCGAACACCGGGGAGCTGTTTTTT.

The V gene is TRBV19, the J gene TRBJ1-1; TRBD1 agrees at 8 bases. Germline V lookup: CDR1 LNHDA, CDR2 SQIVND (reference sequence). The CDR3 runs 13 residues. J was trimmed by 2 bases and V by 8 bases; bases with no gene match: 4. The CDR3 loop reads CASGRGLNTEAFF. As DNA, the CDR3 is TGTGCCAGTGGCAGGGGGCTTAACACTGAAGCTTTCTTT.

The rearrangement joins TRBV4-3 to TRBJ1-1; D ambiguous. The CDR3 extends over 14 amino acids. CDR1 is LGHNA and CDR2 is YSLEER in the germline V gene. Trimming removed 0 bases at V and 4 bases at J, with 9 bases between. CDR3 DNA: TGCGCCAGCAGCCAAGATATGCCAGTCACTGAAGCTTTCTTT. Residues: CASSQDMPVTEAFF.

This clone was picked up a small number of times. The chain combines TRBV3-1 (or the pseudogene TRBV3-2) with TRBJ1-1; a weak D match, TRBD1 (5 bases). This CDR3 is built from 14 residues. Germline V gene lookup returns CDR1 LGHDT and CDR2 YNNKEL (reference sequence). Trimming took off 4 bases at V and 2 bases at J, with 11 bases between the two ends. CDR3 in DNA: TGTGCCAGCAGCCGAACGACAGTCAACACTGAAGCTTTCTTT. Translated: CASSRTTVNTEAFF.

The V and J genes are TRBV4-1 and TRBJ2-7; D may be TRBD2 (5 bases). The CDR3 length is 15 residues. Germline CDR1 MGHRA, CDR2 YSYEKL. V lost 0 bases and J lost 3, with 12 bases in between. In nucleotides, the CDR3 is TGCGCCAGCAGCCAAGAAGGTTCCGGGGTCTACGAGCAGTACTTC. Protein sequence: CASSQEGSGVYEQYF.

This clone was observed once. The chain recombines TRBV12-5 with TRBJ2-2; 11 bases fit TRBD2. The CDR3 extends over 17 amino acids. In germline, CDR1 is LGHNT, CDR2 FRNRAP. V lost 4 bases to trimming and J lost 7 bases; unmatched junction nucleotides: 11. CDR3 DNA sequence: TGTGCTAGTGGTTCCGGGACTAGCGGTGTATTTGACGGGGAGCTGTTTTTT. Its translation: CASGSGTSGVFDGELFF.

This clone is a singleton in its sample. The gene calls are TRBV12-5 and TRBJ2-7; the match to TRBD1 covers 8 bases. Germline CDR1 is LGHNT and CDR2 is FRNRAP. The junction had 7 bases not matched to a gene; V was cut back by 0 bases and J by 3 bases. The CDR3 has 16 residues. This CDR3 reads CASGLVHGTGLYEQYF. CDR3 bases: TGTGCTAGTGGTTTGGTACACGGGACAGGCCTCTACGAGCAGTACTTC.

This clone has just one count. J is TRBJ1-2 and V is TRBV2; possible D gene TRBD1, 6 bases. This CDR3 contains 15 residues. The ends were cut back, 4 bases at V and 4 bases at J, with 16 bases in the middle. In germline, CDR1 is SNHLY, CDR2 FYNNEI. CDR3 DNA sequence: TGTGCCAGCAGTGCAGGGGAGATCGGCAGCTATGGCTACACCTTC. Translating it yields CASSAGEIGSYGYTF.

The genes are TRBV27 and TRBJ2-7; D remains unclear. Trimming removed 6 bases from V and 3 bases from J, with 9 bases in between. The CDR3 contains 12 residues. From germline, CDR1 is MNHEY and CDR2 SMNVEV (reference sequence). CDR3 in amino acids: CASRPNSYEQYF. The CDR3 DNA follows: TGTGCCAGCAGACCAAACAGCTACGAGCAGTACTTC.

This chain joins TRBV5-4 and TRBJ2-7, with 12 bases lining up with TRBD1. V lost 4 bases, J lost 4 bases, and 3 bases stayed unmatched. Germline values: CDR1 SGHNT, CDR2 YYREEE (reference sequence). The CDR3 is made up of 14 amino acids. CDR3 in DNA: TGTGCCAGCAGCCTGGGACAGGGGGCTTACGAGCAGTACTTC. Translation: CASSLGQGAYEQYF. The variable domain in full, with the rest retrieved from reference TRBV5-4 and TRBJ2-7, is ETGVTQSPTHLIKTRGQQVTLRCSSQSGHNTVSWYQQALGQGPQFIFQYYREEENGRGNFPPRFSGLQFPNYSSELNVNALELDDSALYLCASSLGQGAYEQYFGPGTRLTVT.

The genes are TRBV19 and TRBJ1-2; 7 nucleotides match TRBD1. V dropped 6 bases and J dropped 0; count of bases not matched to a gene: 4. The CDR3 is 14 amino acids. Germline V gives CDR1 LNHDA, CDR2 SQIVND (reference sequence). The CDR3 bases are TGTGCCAGTAGCCGCGACAGGGCTAACTATGGCTACACCTTC. Protein sequence: CASSRDRANYGYTF.

This rearrangement joins TRBV5-5 to TRBJ1-5; D is possibly TRBD1 (6 bases). Trimming took off 1 base at V and 6 bases at J, with 11 bases between the two ends. CDR3 length: 14 amino acids. Germline V gene lookup returns CDR1 SGHKS and CDR2 YYEKEE (reference sequence). Here the CDR3 reads CASSLSQGTQPQHF. For the CDR3, the DNA is TGTGCCAGCAGCTTGTCACAGGGTACTCAGCCCCAGCATTTT.

The gene calls are TRBV30 and TRBJ2-6, with TRBD2 identical over 9 bases. The V gene end was trimmed by 6 bases and the J gene end by 0 bases; junction bases not matched to a gene: 9. Germline lookup yields CDR1 GTSNPN and CDR2 SVGIG (reference sequence). This CDR3 has 17 residues. CDR3 sequence reads: CACTKTSGGSGANVLTF. In nucleotides, the CDR3 is TGTGCCTGTACTAAGACTAGCGGCGGCTCTGGGGCCAACGTCCTGACTTTC.